The rows below give T cell receptor beta chains drawn from one sample of a study of beta chain features in type 1 diabetes. Assay: immunoSEQ multiplex PCR; the TCRdb copy retains only in-frame clones and omits some. This sample yields about 120,000 clones, of which 16% are seen a single time; over 2% belongs to the top ten. Sample: central memory CD4+ T cells from blood. The receptors were gathered from a man aged 30 to 45 with type 1 diabetes. The CDR3 runs from the conserved cysteine through the conserved F or W. D genes are given only for firm matches. Clone sizes are given selectively: once, few, many, or a class where the clone is expanded.

d_gene,abundance,v_gene,j_gene,CDR3nt,CDR3aa
NA,few,TRBV18,TRBJ2-3,TGTGCCAGCTCACCTACAGGGGATACGCAGTATTTT,CASSPTGDTQYF
NA,NA,TRBV29-1,TRBJ1-2,TGCAGCGTTGAGAAGGGCTTGACGCGGGGCTACACCTTC,CSVEKGLTRGYTF
TRBD2,few,TRBV5-1,TRBJ2-5,TGCGCCAGCAGCCCCGTAGCGGGGGGGCCAGAGACCCAGTACTTC,CASSPVAGGPETQYF
NA,NA,TRBV10-3,TRBJ2-2,TGTGCCATCAGTGAGCAGGGGAGGATCGGGGAGCTGTTTTTT,CAISEQGRIGELFF
NA,NA,TRBV19,TRBJ2-1,TGTGCCAGTAGTATAGACTGGGACAATGAGCAGTTCTTC,CASSIDWDNEQFF
NA,NA,TRBV29-1,TRBJ2-3,TGCAGCGTTGAGGGGGTTAGCGGAAGCACAGATACGCAGTATTTT,CSVEGVSGSTDTQYF
NA,NA,TRBV5-1,TRBJ2-1,TGCGCCAGCAGCTTGGACCGGAATGAGCAGTTCTTC,CASSLDRNEQFF
TRBD2,few,TRBV7-2,TRBJ2-3,TGTGCCAGCAGTCACCTCTCCGGGGGGAAGACAGATACGCAGTATTTT,CASSHLSGGKTDTQYF
TRBD1,few,TRBV5-1,TRBJ2-7,TGCGCCAGCAGCTTGGGACAGGGAGAGGACGAGCAGTACTTC,CASSLGQGEDEQYF
NA,few,TRBV6-5,TRBJ2-3,TGTGCCAGCAGTTACTCCCCCCTTCCTCTGCCAGATACGCAGTATTTT,CASSYSPLPLPDTQYF
NA,NA,TRBV5-1,TRBJ1-6,TGCGCCAGCAGACAGGCCGGGGGAACGGAAAATTCACCCCTCCACTTT,CASRQAGGTENSPLHF
NA,few,TRBV4-1,TRBJ1-1,TGCGCCAGCAGCCAAGATCAGAGGATGAACACTGAAGCTTTCTTT,CASSQDQRMNTEAFF
TRBD1,few,TRBV28,TRBJ2-5,TGTGCCAGCAGTTCTTTAGGACAGGGGAGCCAAGAGACCCAGTACTTC,CASSSLGQGSQETQYF
NA,many,TRBV7-2,TRBJ1-2,TGTGCCAGCAGCTTACAGCCAGGTCCCTATGGCTACACCTTC,CASSLQPGPYGYTF
NA,NA,TRBV18,TRBJ1-4,TGTGCCAGCTCACCGGTCAGAGAAGCCGATGAAAAACTGTTTTTT,CASSPVREADEKLFF
NA,NA,TRBV29-1,TRBJ1-5,TGCAGCGTTGCTCTGACAGCGGGGAATCAGCCCCAGCATTTT,CSVALTAGNQPQHF
TRBD2,NA,TRBV7-6,TRBJ2-1,TGTGCCAGCAGCATTAGCGGGGCTGGATACTATGAGCAGTTCTTC,CASSISGAGYYEQFF
NA,NA,TRBV18,TRBJ2-3,TGTGCCAGCTCATTAATAGGGGATACGCAGTATTTT,CASSLIGDTQYF